Detailed here is one T cell receptor beta chain. The study ran its PCR with 60 Vbeta and 13 Jbeta primers. This table comes from immunoSEQ multiplex PCR, and its TCRdb copy is limited to in-frame clones, with some not included. The table lists more than 75,000 clones, roughly three quarters of them singletons, with roughly 3.8% in the top ten. The data stem from a study of cytomegalovirus exposure and HLA in healthy donors. Sequencing used PBMCs. The TCR sequence derives from a woman between 35 and 50 years old in good health and CMV-seronegative.

The CDR3 is CASSLAAQGSNEKLFF. The CDR3 DNA follows: TGTGCCAGCAGCTTGGCCGCACAGGGGAGTAATGAAAAACTGTTTTTT. The gene calls are TRBV5-4 and TRBJ1-4; TRBD1 matches at 7 bases. Germline lookup yields CDR1 SGHNT and CDR2 YYREEE (reference sequence). This CDR3 comprises 16 residues. The V segment lost 0 bases and the J segment 4 bases; nucleotides outside the gene matches: 6.